A single sample gave rise to the 26 T cell receptor beta chains below, sequenced in a study of blood T cell repertoires in COVID-19. Assay: immunoSEQ multiplex PCR; the TCRdb copy retains only in-frame clones and omits some. The data show tens of thousands of clones, with around 82% seen just once and roughly 12% held by the top ten. Sequencing was done on a sample of peripheral blood. Receptors originate from a human donor in a cohort sampled during active COVID-19.

The chain is built from TRBV2 and TRBJ2-2; TRBD1 aligns across 11 bases. The CDR3 spans 18 residues. After removal of 6 bases from V and 6 bases from J, the junction contained 15 bases not matched to a gene. The germline gives CDR1 SNHLY, CDR2 FYNNEI. CDR3 DNA sequence: TGTGCCAGCAGGACCGGGACAGGGGGTTCCCTTTATGCCGGGGAGCTGTTTTTT. This encodes CASRTGTGGSLYAGELFF. Complete variable domain (other parts from reference TRBV2 and TRBJ2-2): EPEVTQTPSHQVTQMGQEVILRCVPISNHLYFYWYRQILGQKVEFLVSFYNNEISEKSEIFDDQFSVERPDGSNFTLKIRSTKLEDSAMYFCASRTGTGGSLYAGELFFGEGSRLTVL.

The rearrangement links TRBV7-8 to TRBJ2-7, with TRBD2 matching 7 bases. Per the germline V gene, CDR1 is SGHVS and CDR2 is FQNEAQ. This CDR3 comprises 19 residues. The V gene end was trimmed by 3 bases and the J gene end by 6 bases; junction bases not matched to a gene: 23. CDR3 amino acids: CASSFRPGGRTLSMSEQYF. CDR3 DNA sequence: TGTGCCAGCAGCTTTAGGCCGGGAGGCCGCACCTTAAGCATGAGCGAGCAGTACTTC.

In nucleotides, the CDR3 is TGTGCCAACCACCCTCGGCGAGGGTCACCCTATGGCTACACCTTC. The encoded protein is CANHPRRGSPYGYTF. The J gene is TRBJ1-2, the V gene TRBV2; D uncertain. The germline CDR1 and CDR2 sequences are SNHLY and FYNNEI. Between the trimmed V and J ends, which lost 10 bases and 4 bases, there was a span of 22 bases. The CDR3 sequence is 15 residues long.

This clone has only a few counts. At the DNA level, this CDR3 is encoded by other sequences in the same sample as well. This chain links TRBV7-3 with TRBJ2-1; 7 nucleotides align to TRBD2. Looked up from germline, CDR1 is SGHTA and CDR2 is FQGTGA. The CDR3 contains 16 residues. V dropped 1 base and J dropped 0; count of bases not matched to a gene: 3. DNA for the CDR3: TGTGCCAGCAGCTTAAGACGGGGGGACTCCTACAATGAGCAGTTCTTC. Amino acids: CASSLRRGDSYNEQFF. Combining the CDR3 with reference TRBV7-3 and TRBJ2-1 gives the whole variable domain GAGVSQTPSNKVTEKGKYVELRCDPISGHTALYWYRQSLGQGPEFLIYFQGTGAADDSGLPNDRFFAVRPEGSVSTLKIQRTERGDSAVYLCASSLRRGDSYNEQFFGPGTRLTVL.

V gene TRBV10-3 combines with J gene TRBJ1-2, with D possibly matching TRBD1 (5 bases). V lost 0 bases to trimming and J lost 8 bases, with 13 bases between them. Germline CDR1 is ENHRY and CDR2 is SYGVKD. CDR3 length equals 14 residues. The CDR3 sequence: CAISESLGASGYTF. DNA of the CDR3: TGTGCCATCAGTGAGTCCTTAGGGGCGTCCGGCTACACCTTC.

The chain employs TRBV15 and TRBJ2-7; 8 bases map to TRBD1. The CDR3 consists of 16 residues. Per the germline V gene, CDR1 is LNHNV and CDR2 is YYDKDF (reference sequence). The junction had 14 bases not matched to a gene; V was cut back by 7 bases and J by 3 bases. CDR3 in amino acids: CATTPGTGAPFYEQYF. Written as DNA, the CDR3 is TGTGCCACCACGCCTGGGACAGGAGCACCTTTCTACGAGCAGTACTTC. Full variable domain (outside the CDR3, taken from reference TRBV15 and TRBJ2-7): DAMVIQNPRYQVTQFGKPVTLSCSQTLNHNVMYWYQQKSSQAPKLLFHYYDKDFNNEADTPDNFQSRRPNTSFCFLDIRSPGLGDTAMYLCATTPGTGAPFYEQYFGPGTRLTVT.

This chain links TRBV6-5 with TRBJ2-2; TRBD2 aligns across 9 bases. The CDR3 covers 14 residues. J lost 7 bases, V lost 8 bases, and 8 bases had no gene match. Germline CDR1 is MNHEY and CDR2 is SVGAGI. CDR3 amino acids: CASWRTSENGELFF. The CDR3, as DNA: TGTGCCAGCTGGCGGACTAGCGAGAACGGGGAGCTGTTTTTT.

J is TRBJ2-5 and V is TRBV14; perhaps TRBD1 as D (5 bases). Deletions cut 4 bases from V and 4 bases from J, with 7 bases between. This CDR3 comprises 12 residues. Germline V lookup: CDR1 SGHDN, CDR2 FVKESK. DNA of the CDR3: TGTGCCAGCAGCCCTCAGGGAGAGACCCAGTACTTC. Its translation is CASSPQGETQYF.

The rearrangement uses TRBV11-2 and TRBJ1-1, with 8 bases identical to TRBD1. Germline CDR1 reads SGHAT; CDR2 reads FQNNGV. The J segment lost 6 bases and the V segment lost 1 base, leaving 1 base of the junction unmatched. The length of the CDR3 is 13 residues. Here the CDR3 reads CASSLAGQAEAFF. DNA of the CDR3: TGTGCCAGCAGCTTAGCGGGACAGGCTGAAGCTTTCTTT.

This clone was counted between two and nine times. The chain joins TRBV19 to TRBJ2-3, with a weak D call TRBD2 (6 bases). The CDR3 consists of 16 residues. The germline V gene has CDR1 LNHDA and CDR2 SQIVND (reference sequence). With 4 bases removed from V and 3 bases from J, the gap between germline ends came to 17 bases. DNA for the CDR3: TGTGCCAGTAGTAACCTACCGGCGGGGAAGACAGATACGCAGTATTTT. It specifies CASSNLPAGKTDTQYF.

The CDR3 loop is CASSAGRSEKLFF. Here the CDR3 DNA reads TGTGCCAGTAGTGCGGGACGGAGTGAAAAACTGTTTTTT. The rearrangement joins TRBV19 to TRBJ1-4, with TRBD1 as a possible D gene (5 bases). V was pared by 5 bases and J by 7 bases, with 11 bases between. The CDR3 runs 13 residues. Germline V CDR1 and CDR2: LNHDA, SQIVND (reference sequence).

This chain connects TRBV28 to TRBJ1-5, with 8 nucleotides matching TRBD1. V was pared by 8 bases and J by 15 bases, with 15 bases of the junction left unmatched. The CDR3 loop spans 13 amino acids. Germline V lookup: CDR1 MDHEN, CDR2 SYDVKM. Written as DNA, the CDR3 is TGTGCCAGCGGGATAGACGGGACAGGTCGCATGCATTTT. It translates to CASGIDGTGRMHF.

This chain uses TRBV7-2 with TRBJ1-5; D not certain. Germline V gives CDR1 SGHTA, CDR2 FQGNSA. The CDR3 runs 14 residues. Trimming took off 4 bases at V and 4 bases at J, with 11 bases between the two ends. The CDR3 coding sequence is TGTGCCAGCAGCTCCCAGGTTGTTAATCAGCCCCAGCATTTT. It translates to CASSSQVVNQPQHF.

This clone was detected once. The chain is built from TRBV24-1 and TRBJ2-4; 12 nucleotides align to TRBD1. This CDR3 comprises 17 residues. Germline V lookup: CDR1 KGHDR, CDR2 SFDVKD. J lost 9 bases, V lost 3 bases, and 11 bases had no gene match. The CDR3 region is CATSDGTGGGLGFIQYF. The CDR3 DNA is TGTGCCACCAGTGATGGGACAGGGGGCGGGCTGGGATTCATTCAGTACTTC.

This clone came up a few times. The genes are TRBV9 and TRBJ2-7, with D maybe TRBD1 (6 bases). Per germline, CDR1 SGDLS and CDR2 YYNGEE. The CDR3 covers 14 residues. V was pared by 4 bases and J by 2 bases, with 13 bases between. This CDR3 reads CASSPGDGAYEQYF. CDR3 bases: TGTGCCAGCAGCCCAGGGGACGGAGCCTACGAGCAGTACTTC.

The chain recombines TRBV3-1 (or the pseudogene TRBV3-2) with TRBJ1-2; TRBD1 might be the D (5 bases). The germline gives CDR1 LGHDT, CDR2 YNNKEL (reference sequence). V lost 1 base and J lost 4, with 19 bases in between. CDR3 length equals 17 residues. The CDR3 protein is CASSQGGDTYRPYGYTF. The CDR3 DNA reads TGTGCCAGCAGCCAAGGGGGGGATACCTATCGCCCCTATGGCTACACCTTC.

The DNA for the CDR3 is TGTGCCAGCAGCGTAGCCTCTCAGCCTAGGGAGCGGGGGGCCTACAATGAGCAGTTCTTC. Translating gives CASSVASQPRERGAYNEQFF. The rearrangement uses TRBV9 and TRBJ2-1; 9 bases are shared with TRBD2. This CDR3 has 20 amino acids. V shed 0 bases, J shed 2 bases, and the junction held 15 bases outside the gene matches. Germline V gives CDR1 SGDLS, CDR2 YYNGEE.

This CDR3 reads CASSVTSRGVRVEQFF. CDR3 nucleotides: TGTGCCAGCAGCGTAACGTCCCGGGGGGTTAGAGTTGAGCAGTTCTTC. This sequence joins TRBV9 and TRBJ2-1; 7 nucleotides align to TRBD2. CDR3 length equals 16 residues. V gave up 1 base and J gave up 9 bases; unmatched junction bases: 13. Per germline, CDR1 SGDLS and CDR2 YYNGEE.

The chain has TRBV6-5 and TRBJ1-2, with D possibly matching TRBD1 (6 bases). Germline V gene lookup returns CDR1 MNHEY and CDR2 SVGAGI. This CDR3 has 13 residues. Trimming took 9 bases from V and 0 from J, leaving 11 bases between them. The CDR3 DNA sequence: TGTGCCAGGGGAGGGGGGGCTAACTATGGCTACACCTTC. Residues: CARGGGANYGYTF.

This chain uses TRBV12-3 or TRBV12-4 with TRBJ2-1; the D gene is possibly TRBD2 (6 bases). The CDR3 spans 13 residues. V was shortened by 8 bases and J by 0 bases, with 8 bases between the two germline ends. Here the CDR3 reads CASGDFSYNEQFF. CDR3 nucleotides: TGTGCCAGCGGGGACTTCTCCTACAATGAGCAGTTCTTC.

The chain combines TRBV19 with TRBJ1-1, with TRBD1 as a possible D gene (5 bases). Trimming took 7 bases from V and 0 from J, leaving 12 bases between them. The CDR3 has 14 amino acids. The germline CDR1 and CDR2 sequences are LNHDA and SQIVND (reference sequence). In DNA form, the CDR3 reads TGTGCCAGTATTCGACAGAACATGAACACTGAAGCTTTCTTT. It encodes CASIRQNMNTEAFF. Looking up the rest from reference TRBV19 and TRBJ1-1 gives the full variable domain: DGGITQSPKYLFRKEGQNVTLSCEQNLNHDAMYWYRQDPGQGLRLIYYSQIVNDFQKGDIAEGYSVSREKKESFPLTVTSAQKNPTAFYLCASIRQNMNTEAFFGQGTRLTVV.

J is TRBJ2-1 and V is TRBV6-6, with 14 bases lining up with TRBD2. Germline lookup yields CDR1 MNHNY and CDR2 SVGAGI (reference sequence). V gave up 6 bases and J gave up 8 bases; unmatched junction bases: 6. The CDR3 extends over 15 amino acids. CDR3 loop: CASRPGLAGGDEQFF. CDR3 sequence (DNA): TGTGCCAGCAGACCCGGACTAGCGGGAGGCGATGAGCAGTTCTTC.

The chain joins TRBV28 to TRBJ2-6, with 8 nucleotides matching TRBD1. Germline lookup yields CDR1 MDHEN and CDR2 SYDVKM. With V trimmed by 4 bases and J by 3 bases, 8 bases remained unmatched. The CDR3 spans 17 residues. CDR3 sequence: CASSWDRNKIGANVLTF. The CDR3 bases are TGTGCCAGCAGTTGGGACAGGAACAAAATTGGGGCCAACGTCCTGACTTTC.

The J gene is TRBJ1-2, the V gene TRBV6-5, with a possible D match to TRBD1 (5 bases). CDR1 and CDR2 (germline): MNHEY, SVGAGI. The CDR3 has 13 residues. V lost 9 bases, J lost 4 bases, and 15 bases lay in between. The CDR3 spells CASGTTGGYGYTF. The CDR3 nucleotides are TGTGCCAGTGGGACTACCGGGGGCTATGGCTACACCTTC.

This clone has just one count. This CDR3 reads CASSPTGIHQPQHF. Here the CDR3 DNA reads TGCGCCAGCAGCCCGACAGGGATCCATCAGCCCCAGCATTTT. The rearrangement links TRBV5-1 to TRBJ1-5; 7 bases fit TRBD1. The CDR3 loop spans 14 amino acids. CDR1 is SGHRS, CDR2 YFSETQ, per germline. Trimming cost V 4 bases and J 5 bases; bases outside gene matches: 6. Supplemented by reference TRBV5-1 and TRBJ1-5, the full variable domain reads KAGVTQTPRYLIKTRGQQVTLSCSPISGHRSVSWYQQTPGQGLQFLFEYFSETQRNKGNFPGRFSGRQFSNSRSEMNVSTLELGDSALYLCASSPTGIHQPQHFGDGTRLSIL.

The chain is built from TRBV29-1 and TRBJ2-7, with 10 bases identical to TRBD1. This CDR3 has 12 residues. The junction had 5 bases not matched to a gene; V was cut back by 6 bases and J by 6 bases. CDR1 is SQVTM, CDR2 ANQGSEA, per germline. CDR3 in DNA: TGCAGCGTCTCCCGGACAGGGGGCGAGCAGTACTTC. This sequence encodes CSVSRTGGEQYF.